This TCR beta chain is from a study of blood T cell repertoires in COVID-19. Study summary: COVID-19 samples from acute and convalescent phases originated in the United States, Italy and Spain.

The germline CDR1 and CDR2 sequences are SGHTS and YDEGEE. Trimming left V 4 bases short and J 7 bases short, with 11 bases between. The CDR3 is 12 residues long. In the source study's methods: Amplified reference gene primers provided the basis for estimating nucleated cell counts. Measured with immunoSEQ multiplex PCR; TCRdb has only the in-frame clones, and not every one. V, J and clone size reflect that table, while D and trimming were determined from the DNA. In the table there are about 100,000 clones, about 90% of which are singletons. The chain combines TRBV5-8 with TRBJ1-2, with TRBD1 as a possible D gene (5 bases). Sequencing was carried out using peripheral blood. The source is a young man in a cohort sampled during active COVID-19. CDR3 sequence: CASSRAGVGYTF. DNA for the CDR3: TGTGCCAGCAGCCGAGCGGGGGTTGGCTACACCTTC. The variable domain in full, with the rest retrieved from reference TRBV5-8 and TRBJ1-2, is EAGVTQSPTHLIKTRGQQATLRCSPISGHTSVYWYQQALGLGLQFLLWYDEGEERNRGNFPPRFSGRQFPNYSSELNVNALELEDSALYLCASSRAGVGYTFGSGTRLTVV.